Listed below are T cell receptor beta chains from one sample, sequenced in a study of blood T cell repertoires in COVID-19. TCRdb's copy holds only in-frame clones and misses some; the assay was immunoSEQ multiplex PCR. The sample lists under 130,000 clones, 81% seen once, with 30% to 45% in the top ten. Input material: peripheral blood. Receptors originate from a man older than 75 with acute or convalescent COVID-19. CDR3s include the opening cysteine and the closing phenylalanine or tryptophan. Each record gives: V gene, clone size, D gene, J gene, CDR3 protein, CDR3 DNA. D genes are given only for firm matches. A row's size may be missing; if present it is once, few, many or a size class.

>TRBV6-5|once|TRBD1|TRBJ2-7
CASFQVGRGQGEQYF
TGTGCCAGCTTTCAGGTGGGCAGGGGGCAGGGCGAGCAGTACTTC
>TRBV7-9|.|TRBD2|TRBJ2-3
CASSHGTSGSTDTQYF
TGTGCCAGCAGCCATGGGACTAGCGGAAGCACAGATACGCAGTATTTT
>TRBV29-1|.|TRBD1|TRBJ1-5
CSVRDRGNNQPQHF
TGCAGCGTTCGGGACAGGGGGAACAATCAGCCCCAGCATTTT
>TRBV28|few|.|TRBJ1-1
CASKGRLTEAFF
TGTGCCAGCAAGGGGCGGCTCACTGAAGCTTTCTTT
>TRBV18|.|.|TRBJ1-1
CASSGGFMNTEAFF
TGTGCCAGCTCAGGGGGGTTCATGAACACTGAAGCTTTCTTT
>TRBV7-9|.|TRBD1|TRBJ1-2
CASSAADRANYGYTF
TGTGCCAGCAGCGCGGCGGACAGGGCTAACTATGGCTACACCTTC
>TRBV5-8|.|.|TRBJ2-7
CASSLGRAIYEQYF
TGTGCCAGCAGCTTAGGCAGGGCAATCTACGAGCAGTACTTC
>TRBV5-4|.|.|TRBJ2-7
CASSLDNPRNYEQYF
TGTGCCAGCAGCTTAGACAACCCACGAAACTACGAGCAGTACTTC
>TRBV19|.|TRBD1|TRBJ2-2
CASKGQGANTGELFF
TGTGCCAGTAAGGGACAGGGGGCGAACACCGGGGAGCTGTTTTTT
>TRBV28|.|TRBD1|TRBJ1-1
CASRYWDRGNTEAFF
TGTGCCAGCAGATACTGGGACAGGGGGAACACTGAAGCTTTCTTT
>TRBV28|.|TRBD2|TRBJ2-1
CASSSSGRARNEQFF
TGTGCCAGCAGTAGCAGCGGGAGGGCCAGGAATGAGCAGTTCTTC
>TRBV28|.|TRBD1|TRBJ2-7
CASRPAGQGIRYEQYF
TGTGCCAGCAGGCCGGCGGGACAGGGGATACGGTACGAGCAGTACTTC
>TRBV18|.|TRBD1|TRBJ1-5
CASSPVEGAGQPQHF
TGTGCCAGCTCACCAGTTGAGGGGGCTGGGCAGCCCCAGCATTTT
>TRBV7-8|.|.|TRBJ1-5
CASSLLGGGNQPQHF
TGTGCCAGCAGCTTATTAGGGGGGGGCAATCAGCCCCAGCATTTT
>TRBV18|.|.|TRBJ2-1
CASSPPSTDEQFF
TGTGCCAGCTCACCACCGAGTACAGATGAGCAGTTCTTC
>TRBV5-4|.|TRBD1|TRBJ1-4
CASSSDRGHEKLFF
TGTGCCAGCAGCTCCGACAGGGGGCACGAAAAACTGTTTTTT
>TRBV18|.|.|TRBJ1-2
CASSPPWGRDNNYGYTF
TGTGCCAGCTCACCACCTTGGGGGCGCGACAACAACTATGGCTACACCTTC
>TRBV27|few|TRBD2|TRBJ2-1
CASSTIGAGGPYNEQFF
TGTGCCAGCAGTACGATTGGGGCGGGAGGGCCCTACAATGAGCAGTTCTTC
>TRBV11-3|.|.|TRBJ2-6
CASSLVWGAGANVLTF
TGTGCCAGCAGCTTAGTATGGGGAGCTGGGGCCAACGTCCTGACTTTC
>TRBV29-1|.|.|TRBJ2-7
CSVAGHLREQYF
TGCAGCGTAGCGGGACACCTCCGGGAGCAGTACTTC
>TRBV7-9|.|TRBD1|TRBJ2-3
CASSFVRGSTDTQYF
TGTGCCAGCAGCTTCGTCAGGGGGAGCACAGATACGCAGTATTTT
>TRBV7-9|.|TRBD1|TRBJ1-2
CASSYPDRGGYGYTF
TGTGCCAGCAGCTATCCGGACAGGGGCGGCTATGGCTACACCTTC
>TRBV7-6|few|TRBD1|TRBJ1-1
CASSPRQGWDTEAFF
TGTGCCAGCAGCCCTCGACAGGGGTGGGACACTGAAGCTTTCTTT
>TRBV28|.|.|TRBJ1-4
CASSPPSGTNEKLFF
TGTGCCAGCAGTCCCCCCTCGGGGACTAATGAAAAACTGTTTTTT
>TRBV30|.|.|TRBJ1-1
CAWSRGSTEAFF
TGTGCCTGGAGCCGGGGATCCACTGAAGCTTTCTTT
>TRBV28|few|.|TRBJ1-2
CASRLQRIGYTF
TGTGCCAGCAGGCTACAGAGAATCGGCTACACCTTC
>TRBV7-8|.|TRBD2|TRBJ2-7
CASSFLSGGRPAYEQYF
TGTGCCAGCAGCTTTCTTTCGGGCGGGAGACCGGCCTACGAGCAGTACTTC
>TRBV6-5|.|TRBD2|TRBJ2-7
CASRISGGAGEQYF
TGTGCCAGCAGGATCTCCGGGGGGGCGGGGGAGCAGTACTTC
>TRBV28|.|.|TRBJ1-6
CASSLTQGSPLHF
TGTGCCAGCAGTTTAACGCAGGGATCACCCCTCCACTTT
>TRBV10-1|.|.|TRBJ1-5
CASSTGVNQPQHF
TGCGCCAGCAGCACGGGAGTTAATCAGCCCCAGCATTTT
>TRBV6-1|.|TRBD2|TRBJ2-7
CASSEHGRAYEQYF
TGTGCCAGCAGTGAACACGGGAGGGCCTACGAGCAGTACTTC
>TRBV30|.|.|TRBJ1-5
CAWSASWRNQPQHF
TGTGCCTGGAGCGCCTCGTGGCGCAATCAGCCCCAGCATTTT
>TRBV5-4|.|TRBD1|TRBJ1-2
CASSIRTGGYYGYTF
TGTGCCAGCAGCATCAGGACAGGGGGTTATTATGGCTACACCTTC
>TRBV12-3/TRBV12-4|few|.|TRBJ1-2
CASSPDTYGYTF
TGTGCCAGCAGCCCGGACACCTATGGCTACACCTTC
>TRBV25-1|once|.|TRBJ2-6
CASSEFASGVSRANVLTF
TGTGCCAGCAGTGAATTCGCGTCAGGCGTAAGTAGGGCCAACGTCCTGACTTTC
>TRBV11-1|.|.|TRBJ2-1
CASTPGLLYNEQFF
TGTGCCAGCACCCCGGGACTCCTCTACAATGAGCAGTTCTTC
>TRBV28|.|TRBD1|TRBJ1-1
CASSSTPGQGDKAFF
TGTGCCAGCAGTTCCACCCCGGGACAGGGGGATAAAGCTTTCTTT
>TRBV6-5|.|.|TRBJ1-1
CASRSGSMNTEAFF
TGTGCCAGCAGGAGCGGAAGCATGAACACTGAAGCTTTCTTT
>TRBV6-5|.|.|TRBJ1-3
CASTGLRRSGNTIYF
TGTGCCAGCACCGGACTCAGGCGCTCTGGAAACACCATATATTTT
>TRBV20-1|.|.|TRBJ1-2
CSASYGISIYGYTF
TGCAGTGCTAGTTACGGGATCTCGATATATGGCTACACCTTC
>TRBV19|.|.|TRBJ2-2
CASSMGALGGELFF
TGTGCCAGTAGTATGGGGGCGCTCGGCGGGGAGCTGTTTTTT
>TRBV5-4|few|.|TRBJ2-3
CASSLGVAGTDTQYF
TGTGCCAGCAGCTTGGGGGTAGCGGGCACAGATACGCAGTATTTT
>TRBV4-1|.|TRBD2|TRBJ2-1
CASSQEPLAGYNEQFF
TGCGCCAGCAGCCAAGAACCACTAGCGGGGTACAATGAGCAGTTCTTC
>TRBV14|few|.|TRBJ2-7
CASSPHESLPYEQYF
TGTGCCAGCAGCCCCCACGAGAGCCTTCCCTACGAGCAGTACTTC
>TRBV5-6|.|TRBD1|TRBJ2-7
CASSSPGQSSYEQYF
TGTGCCAGCAGCTCCCCGGGACAGAGCTCCTACGAGCAGTACTTC
>TRBV11-2|.|TRBD2|TRBJ2-7
CASSLERGHSYEQYF
TGTGCCAGCAGCTTGGAGCGGGGGCACTCCTACGAGCAGTACTTC
>TRBV6-5|.|TRBD1|TRBJ2-5
CASSQQGGKTQYF
TGTGCCAGCAGTCAACAGGGGGGAAAGACCCAGTACTTC
>TRBV11-2|.|.|TRBJ1-6
CASSSPTGPGSPLHF
TGTGCCAGCAGCTCACCGACAGGTCCGGGATCACCCCTCCACTTT
>TRBV7-6|.|TRBD1|TRBJ1-6
CASSLSTGNSYNSPLHF
TGTGCCAGCAGCTTATCGACAGGGAACTCCTATAATTCACCCCTCCACTTT
>TRBV28|once|TRBD2|TRBJ2-3
CASSLPAGDIRDTQYF
TGTGCCAGCAGTCTCCCAGCGGGAGATATAAGGGATACGCAGTATTTT
>TRBV25-1|few|.|TRBJ1-6
CASSDMTDNSPLHF
TGTGCCAGCAGTGACATGACAGATAATTCACCCCTCCACTTT
>TRBV28|.|TRBD2|TRBJ2-7
CASRSSGRVSYEQYF
TGTGCCAGCAGAAGTAGCGGGAGGGTTTCCTACGAGCAGTACTTC
>TRBV18|few|TRBD2|TRBJ2-7
CASSPGGSEQYF
TGTGCCAGCTCACCCGGGGGGTCCGAGCAGTACTTC